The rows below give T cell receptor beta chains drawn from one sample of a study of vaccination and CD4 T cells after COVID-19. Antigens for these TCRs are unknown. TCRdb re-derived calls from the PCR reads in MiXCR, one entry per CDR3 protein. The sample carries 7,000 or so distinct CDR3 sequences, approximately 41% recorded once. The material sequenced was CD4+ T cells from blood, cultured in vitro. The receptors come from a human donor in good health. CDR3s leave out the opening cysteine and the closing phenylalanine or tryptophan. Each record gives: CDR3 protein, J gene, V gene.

AWDRLTYEQY	TRBJ2-7	TRBV30
ASSLAQRNTEAF	TRBJ1-1	TRBV7-2
ASSEWGNTEAF	TRBJ1-1	TRBV25-1
ASSTPTGGVF	TRBJ2-7	TRBV11-3
ASSLSGSSYNEQF	TRBJ2-1	TRBV7-6
ASRQQEENTEAF	TRBJ1-1	TRBV10-2
ASIPGDGTEAF	TRBJ1-1	TRBV12-3/TRBV12-4
ASSLGSVGTSAF	TRBJ1-1	TRBV7-2
ASSLQTGTGGHSQY	TRBJ2-5	TRBV7-2
SVEKLSSSSYEQY	TRBJ2-7	TRBV29-1
ASSPALVSQY	TRBJ2-7	TRBV7-8
SAYPADRLADTDTQY	TRBJ2-3	TRBV20-1
ASSPQSGGSTDTQY	TRBJ2-3	TRBV18
ASSALGQINLKAF	TRBJ1-1	TRBV27